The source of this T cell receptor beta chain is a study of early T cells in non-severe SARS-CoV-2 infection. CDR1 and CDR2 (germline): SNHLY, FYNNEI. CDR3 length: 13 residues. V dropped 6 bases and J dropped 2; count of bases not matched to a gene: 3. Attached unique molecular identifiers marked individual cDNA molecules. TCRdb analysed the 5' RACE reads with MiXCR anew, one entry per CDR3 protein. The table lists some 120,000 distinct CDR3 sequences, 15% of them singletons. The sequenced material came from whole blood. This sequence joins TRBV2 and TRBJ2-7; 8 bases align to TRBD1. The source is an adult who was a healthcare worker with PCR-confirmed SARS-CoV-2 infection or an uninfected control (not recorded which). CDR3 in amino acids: CASRGQGPYEQYF. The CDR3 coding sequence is TGTGCCAGCAGAGGACAGGGCCCCTACGAGCAGTACTTC.